This TCR beta chain was profiled in a study of blood T cell repertoires in COVID-19. As regards this clone: Other DNA sequences in this specimen translate into the identical CDR3.

Profiled with immunoSEQ multiplex PCR; TCRdb holds only in-frame clones, not every one. The sample contains a few hundred thousand clones, 70% to 90% of which appear only once. Per germline, CDR1 SGHRS and CDR2 YFSETQ. CDR3 length: 14 amino acids. V lost 3 bases and J lost 0; bases outside the gene matches: 1. The participants were between roughly 18 and 89 years old and came from 20 to 30 US areas. What was sequenced was PBMCs or T cells enriched from blood (not recorded which). The J gene is TRBJ2-3, the V gene TRBV5-1; TRBD1 matches at 7 bases. The receptor's source is a man aged 40-49 years who had recovered from COVID-19. The CDR3 region has the DNA TGCGCCAGCAGCTCACAGGGGAGCACAGATACGCAGTATTTT. Translated, it gives CASSSQGSTDTQYF.